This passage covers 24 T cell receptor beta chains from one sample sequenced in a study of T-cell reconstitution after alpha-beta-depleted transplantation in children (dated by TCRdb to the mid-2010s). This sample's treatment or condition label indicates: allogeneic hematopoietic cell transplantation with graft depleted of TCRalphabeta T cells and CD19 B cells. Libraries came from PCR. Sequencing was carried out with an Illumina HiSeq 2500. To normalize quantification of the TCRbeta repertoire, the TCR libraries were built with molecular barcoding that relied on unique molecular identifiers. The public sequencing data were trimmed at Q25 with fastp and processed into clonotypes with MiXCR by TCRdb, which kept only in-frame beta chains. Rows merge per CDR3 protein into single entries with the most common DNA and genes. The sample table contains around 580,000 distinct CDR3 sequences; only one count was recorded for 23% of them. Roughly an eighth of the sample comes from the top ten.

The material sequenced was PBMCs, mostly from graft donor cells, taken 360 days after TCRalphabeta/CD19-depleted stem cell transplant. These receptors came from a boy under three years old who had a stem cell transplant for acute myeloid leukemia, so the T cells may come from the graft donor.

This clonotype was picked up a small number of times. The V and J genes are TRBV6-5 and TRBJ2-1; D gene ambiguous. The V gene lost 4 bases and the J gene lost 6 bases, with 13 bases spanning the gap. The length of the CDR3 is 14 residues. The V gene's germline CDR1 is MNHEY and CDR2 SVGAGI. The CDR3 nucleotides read TGTGCCAGCAGTTGGATGGGGTGGGGCAATGAGCAGTTCTTC. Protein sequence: CASSWMGWGNEQFF.

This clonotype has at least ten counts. This chain's CDR3 is CASSLEKGRDTQYF. The CDR3 coding sequence is TGTGCCAGCAGCTTAGAAAAGGGACGGGATACGCAGTATTTT. This rearrangement joins TRBV7-3 to TRBJ2-3; D is tentatively TRBD1 or TRBD2 (5 bases each). The CDR3 consists of 14 residues. Trimming stripped 2 bases from V and 6 bases from J, with 12 bases between. From germline, CDR1 is SGHTA and CDR2 FQGTGA.

CDR3 in DNA: TGTGCCAGCGCCGTTGACGGGGGCCCAGATACGCAGTATTTT. Translated, it gives CASAVDGGPDTQYF. This chain links TRBV9 with TRBJ2-3; D may match TRBD1 or TRBD2 (6 bases each). The V gene lost 7 bases and the J gene lost 4 bases, with 16 bases spanning the gap. The CDR3 is 14 amino acids. CDR1 is SGDLS, CDR2 YYNGEE, per germline.

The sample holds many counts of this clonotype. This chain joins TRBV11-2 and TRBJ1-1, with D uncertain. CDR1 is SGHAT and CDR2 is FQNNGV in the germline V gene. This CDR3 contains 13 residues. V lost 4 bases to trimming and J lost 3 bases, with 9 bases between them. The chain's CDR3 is CASSSYPDTEAFF. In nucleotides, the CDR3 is TGTGCCAGCAGCTCTTACCCAGACACTGAAGCTTTCTTT.

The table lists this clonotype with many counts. The CDR3 region has the DNA TGTGCCAGCAGAGGCACCGGGGAGCTGTTTTTT. The encoded protein is CASRGTGELFF. The V and J genes are TRBV12-3 or TRBV12-4 and TRBJ2-2; D is ambiguous. V lost 6 bases, J lost 4 bases, and 3 bases lay in between. The CDR3 spans 11 residues.

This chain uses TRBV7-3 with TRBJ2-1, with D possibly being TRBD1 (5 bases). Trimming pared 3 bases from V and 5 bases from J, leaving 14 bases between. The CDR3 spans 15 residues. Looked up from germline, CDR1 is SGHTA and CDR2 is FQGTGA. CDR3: CASSFQGSPNNEQFF. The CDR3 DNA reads TGTGCCAGCAGCTTCCAGGGATCACCCAACAATGAGCAGTTCTTC.

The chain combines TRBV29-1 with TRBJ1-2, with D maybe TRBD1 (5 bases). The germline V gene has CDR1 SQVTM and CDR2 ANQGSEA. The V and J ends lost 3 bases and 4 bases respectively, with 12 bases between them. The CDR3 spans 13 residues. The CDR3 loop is CSVEVAGRYGYTF. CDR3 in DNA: TGCAGCGTTGAGGTGGCAGGGCGCTATGGCTACACCTTC.

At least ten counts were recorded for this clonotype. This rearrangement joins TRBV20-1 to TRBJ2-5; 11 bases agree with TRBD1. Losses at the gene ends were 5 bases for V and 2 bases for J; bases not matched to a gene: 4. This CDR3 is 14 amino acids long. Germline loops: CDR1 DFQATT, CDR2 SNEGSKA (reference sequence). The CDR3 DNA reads TGCAGTGCTGGCCGGGACAGGGGGCAAGAGACCCAGTACTTC. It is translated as CSAGRDRGQETQYF.

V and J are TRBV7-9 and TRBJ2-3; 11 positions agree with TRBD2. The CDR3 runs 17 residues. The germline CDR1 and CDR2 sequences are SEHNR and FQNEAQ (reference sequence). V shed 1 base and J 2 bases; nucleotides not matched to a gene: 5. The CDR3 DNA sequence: TGTGCCAGCAGCTTAGAGCCTAGCGGGGGGCCCACAGATACGCAGTATTTT. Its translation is CASSLEPSGGPTDTQYF.

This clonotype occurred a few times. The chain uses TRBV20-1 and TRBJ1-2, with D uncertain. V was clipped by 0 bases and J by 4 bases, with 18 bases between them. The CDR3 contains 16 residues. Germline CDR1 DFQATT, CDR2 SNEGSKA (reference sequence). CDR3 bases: TGCAGTGCTAGAGACCCGTTTGCGGGGAGAGGCTATGGCTACACCTTC. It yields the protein CSARDPFAGRGYGYTF.

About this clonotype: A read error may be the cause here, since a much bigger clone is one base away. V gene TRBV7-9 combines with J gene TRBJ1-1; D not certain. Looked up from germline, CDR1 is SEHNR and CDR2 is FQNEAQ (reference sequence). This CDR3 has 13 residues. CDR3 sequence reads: CASSLYTGIEAIF. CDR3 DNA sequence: TGTGCCAGCAGCCTTTATACGGGAATTGAAGCTATCTTT.

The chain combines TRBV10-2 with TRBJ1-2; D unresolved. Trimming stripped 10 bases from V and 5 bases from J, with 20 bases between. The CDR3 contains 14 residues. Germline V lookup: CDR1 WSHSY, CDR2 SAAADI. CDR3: CAITAGQEDYGYTF. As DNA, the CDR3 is TGCGCCATCACAGCTGGTCAGGAGGATTATGGCTACACCTTC.

The CDR3 DNA reads as TGTGCCAGCAGTTTCGGTGGGCCGGGAGCTTTCTTT. The encoded protein is CASSFGGPGAFF. This chain links TRBV12-3 or TRBV12-4 with TRBJ1-1; no definite D call. V dropped 3 bases and J dropped 10 bases, with 12 bases sitting between them. This CDR3 region has 12 residues.

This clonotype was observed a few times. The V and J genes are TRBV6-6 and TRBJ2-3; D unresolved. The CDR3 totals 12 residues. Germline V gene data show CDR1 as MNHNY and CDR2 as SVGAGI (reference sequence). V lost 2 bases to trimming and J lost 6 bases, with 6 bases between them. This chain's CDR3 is CASSYRMDTQYF. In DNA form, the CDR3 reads TGTGCCAGCAGTTACAGGATGGATACGCAGTATTTT.

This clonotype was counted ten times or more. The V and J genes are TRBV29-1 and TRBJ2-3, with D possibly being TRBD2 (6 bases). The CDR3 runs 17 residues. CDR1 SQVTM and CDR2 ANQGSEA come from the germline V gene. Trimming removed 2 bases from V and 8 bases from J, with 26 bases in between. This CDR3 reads CSVERAGEAGLVLTQYF. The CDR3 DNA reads TGCAGCGTTGAAAGGGCCGGGGAAGCGGGTCTCGTTCTTACGCAGTATTTT.

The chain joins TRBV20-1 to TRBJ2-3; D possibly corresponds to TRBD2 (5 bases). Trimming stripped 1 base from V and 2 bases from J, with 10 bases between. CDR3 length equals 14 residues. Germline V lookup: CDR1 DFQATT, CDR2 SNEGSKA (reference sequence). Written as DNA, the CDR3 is TGCAGTGCTAGAGGGACTTCCCCCACAGATACGCAGTATTTT. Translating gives CSARGTSPTDTQYF.

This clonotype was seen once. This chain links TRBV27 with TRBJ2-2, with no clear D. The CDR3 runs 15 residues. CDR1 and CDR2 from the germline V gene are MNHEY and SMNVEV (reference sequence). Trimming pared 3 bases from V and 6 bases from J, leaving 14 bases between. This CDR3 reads CASSFDKTWPGELFF. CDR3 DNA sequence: TGTGCCAGCAGTTTTGACAAAACTTGGCCCGGGGAGCTGTTTTTT.

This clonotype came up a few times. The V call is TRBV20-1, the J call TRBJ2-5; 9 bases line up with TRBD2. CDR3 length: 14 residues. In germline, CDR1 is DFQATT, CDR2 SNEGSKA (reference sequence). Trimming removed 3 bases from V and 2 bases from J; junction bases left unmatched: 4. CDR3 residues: CSASGGGGQETQYF. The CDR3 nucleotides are TGCAGTGCTAGCGGCGGGGGGGGACAAGAGACCCAGTACTTC.

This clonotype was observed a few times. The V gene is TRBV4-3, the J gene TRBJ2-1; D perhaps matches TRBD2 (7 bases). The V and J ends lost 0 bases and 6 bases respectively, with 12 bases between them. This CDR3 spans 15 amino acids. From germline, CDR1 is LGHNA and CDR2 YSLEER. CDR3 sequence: CASSQDRGALNEQFF. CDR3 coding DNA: TGCGCCAGCAGCCAAGACCGGGGGGCCCTCAATGAGCAGTTCTTC.

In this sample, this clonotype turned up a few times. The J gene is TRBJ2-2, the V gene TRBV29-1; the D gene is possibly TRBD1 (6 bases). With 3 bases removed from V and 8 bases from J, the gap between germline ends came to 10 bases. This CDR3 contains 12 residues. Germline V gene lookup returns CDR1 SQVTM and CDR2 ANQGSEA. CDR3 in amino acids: CSVDRGAGELFF. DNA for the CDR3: TGCAGCGTTGACAGGGGAGCAGGGGAGCTGTTTTTT.

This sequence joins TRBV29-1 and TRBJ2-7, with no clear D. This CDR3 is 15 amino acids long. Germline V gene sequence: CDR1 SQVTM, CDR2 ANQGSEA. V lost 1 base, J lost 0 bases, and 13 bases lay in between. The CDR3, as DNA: TGCAGCGTTGAAGGAAAACTTGCGAACTCCTACGAGCAGTACTTC. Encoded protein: CSVEGKLANSYEQYF.

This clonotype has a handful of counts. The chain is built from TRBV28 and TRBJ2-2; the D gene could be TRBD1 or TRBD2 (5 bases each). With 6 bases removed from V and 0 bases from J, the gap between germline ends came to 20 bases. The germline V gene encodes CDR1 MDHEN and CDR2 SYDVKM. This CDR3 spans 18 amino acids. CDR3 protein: CASSLSPGRLPNTGELFF. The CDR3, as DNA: TGTGCCAGCAGCCTTTCACCGGGACGCCTTCCGAACACCGGGGAGCTGTTTTTT.

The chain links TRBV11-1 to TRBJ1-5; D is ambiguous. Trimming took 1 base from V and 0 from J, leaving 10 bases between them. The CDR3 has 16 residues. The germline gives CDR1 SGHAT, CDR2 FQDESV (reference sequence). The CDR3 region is CASSLVRGDSNQPQHF. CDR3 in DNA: TGTGCCAGCAGCTTAGTACGGGGAGATAGCAATCAGCCCCAGCATTTT.

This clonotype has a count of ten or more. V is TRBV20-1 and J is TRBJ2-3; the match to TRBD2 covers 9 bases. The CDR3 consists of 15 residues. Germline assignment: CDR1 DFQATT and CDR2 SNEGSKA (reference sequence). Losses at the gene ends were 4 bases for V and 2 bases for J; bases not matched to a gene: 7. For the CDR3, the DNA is TGCAGTGCTAATAAAGCGGGGGGTTCCACAGATACGCAGTATTTT. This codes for CSANKAGGSTDTQYF.